Listed below are T cell receptor beta chains from one sample, sequenced in a study of blood T cell repertoires in COVID-19. The repertoire was sequenced with immunoSEQ multiplex PCR; TCRdb's copy has only in-frame clones and lacks some. The sample carries 100,000 to 150,000 clones, about three quarters recorded once. Sequencing used peripheral blood. The receptors originated from a woman in her seventies with acute or convalescent COVID-19. The CDR3 runs from the conserved cysteine through the conserved F or W. D genes are given only for firm matches. Not all rows give a size; the values are once, few, many and, for expanded clones, a class.

CDR3 protein | CDR3 DNA | J gene | V gene | clone size | D gene
CASSTRQAGNTIYF | TGTGCCAGTAGTACGCGACAGGCTGGAAACACCATATATTTT | TRBJ1-3 | TRBV19 | few | .
CAWSRTDRALNTEAFF | TGTGCCTGGAGCCGTACAGACAGGGCGTTGAACACTGAAGCTTTCTTT | TRBJ1-1 | TRBV30 | . | TRBD1
CASTPAGGAIDEKLFF | TGTGCCAGTACCCCAGCGGGGGGCGCGATAGATGAAAAACTGTTTTTT | TRBJ1-4 | TRBV19 | once | .
CASSAGTGNFYGYTF | TGTGCCAGCTCAGCCGGGACAGGGAATTTCTATGGCTACACCTTC | TRBJ1-2 | TRBV18 | . | TRBD1
CASSEQGNTEAFF | TGTGCCAGCAGTGAACAGGGGAACACTGAAGCTTTCTTT | TRBJ1-1 | TRBV25-1 | . | .
CSVAGYDYEQYF | TGCAGCGTGGCAGGGTATGACTACGAGCAGTACTTC | TRBJ2-7 | TRBV29-1 | once | .
CASSLSGTDTQYF | TGTGCCAGCAGTCTGAGTGGCACAGATACGCAGTATTTT | TRBJ2-3 | TRBV28 | . | .
CATSRDDRDEQYF | TGTGCCACCAGCAGAGATGACAGGGACGAGCAGTACTTC | TRBJ2-7 | TRBV15 | . | TRBD1
CACELAGTGELFF | TGTGCCTGCGAACTAGCGGGGACCGGGGAGCTGTTTTTT | TRBJ2-2 | TRBV19 | . | TRBD2
CASSRQGRAGNTIYF | TGTGCCAGCAGCAGGCAGGGGCGGGCTGGAAACACCATATATTTT | TRBJ1-3 | TRBV9 | few | .
CTSSHMGRGILTEAFF | TGCACCAGCAGCCACATGGGCAGGGGAATATTGACTGAAGCTTTCTTT | TRBJ1-1 | TRBV1 | . | .
CASSIAGTGGAYGYTF | TGTGCCAGTAGTATAGCCGGGACAGGGGGCGCTTATGGCTACACCTTC | TRBJ1-2 | TRBV19 | . | TRBD1
CASSLWSGGGNTIYF | TGTGCCAGCAGCTTATGGTCAGGGGGAGGAAACACCATATATTTT | TRBJ1-3 | TRBV7-2 | . | TRBD1
CASSLEGHRGTEAFF | TGTGCCAGCAGCTTAGAGGGCCACAGGGGCACTGAAGCTTTCTTT | TRBJ1-1 | TRBV13 | . | TRBD1
CSVELQGLGGYTF | TGCAGCGTTGAACTACAGGGGCTCGGTGGCTACACCTTC | TRBJ1-2 | TRBV29-1 | . | TRBD1
CASSPGWDSQNEQFF | TGTGCCAGCAGCCCAGGTTGGGACAGTCAAAATGAGCAGTTCTTC | TRBJ2-1 | TRBV11-2 | few | TRBD1
CASSPRTGGRTEAFF | TGTGCCAGCAGTCCGCGGACAGGGGGTCGAACTGAAGCTTTCTTT | TRBJ1-1 | TRBV6-5 | . | TRBD1
CASSPKLRQGLSQPQHF | TGTGCCAGCAGCCCAAAACTCAGACAGGGGCTCAGTCAGCCCCAGCATTTT | TRBJ1-5 | TRBV6-2/TRBV6-3 | once | TRBD1
CASSLVGGAYEQYF | TGTGCCAGCAGCTTAGTCGGGGGAGCCTACGAGCAGTACTTC | TRBJ2-7 | TRBV7-2 | . | .
CASSLGRTNTGELFF | TGTGCCAGCAGCCTAGGGAGAACGAACACCGGGGAGCTGTTTTTT | TRBJ2-2 | TRBV5-4 | few | .
CASSSRQGARYEQFF | TGTGCCAGCAGCTCGAGACAGGGGGCTAGGTATGAGCAGTTCTTC | TRBJ2-1 | TRBV7-8 | . | TRBD1
CASSRVDRNQPQHF | TGTGCCAGCAGTCGAGTTGATCGGAATCAGCCCCAGCATTTT | TRBJ1-5 | TRBV2 | . | .
CASSPGVNEKLFF | TGTGCCAGCTCACCAGGAGTTAATGAAAAACTGTTTTTT | TRBJ1-4 | TRBV18 | . | .
CATSPGQGIRDGYTF | TGTGCCACCTCCCCGGGACAGGGGATTAGGGATGGCTACACCTTC | TRBJ1-2 | TRBV19 | . | TRBD1
CASSLAGGSEAFF | TGTGCCAGCAGCTTAGCTGGGGGCTCTGAAGCTTTCTTT | TRBJ1-1 | TRBV9 | . | .
CATSRDLGGSHTDTQYF | TGTGCCACCAGCAGAGATCTGGGGGGGAGTCACACAGATACGCAGTATTTT | TRBJ2-3 | TRBV15 | . | TRBD2
CASSPGLFTDTQYF | TGCGCCAGCAGTCCGGGACTTTTCACAGATACGCAGTATTTT | TRBJ2-3 | TRBV4-3 | . | .
CATSRERTMSGELFF | TGTGCCACCAGCAGAGAAAGGACTATGTCCGGGGAGCTGTTTTTT | TRBJ2-2 | TRBV15 | few | .
CASSVAPGTSGAYEQYF | TGTGCCAGCAGCGTAGCCCCTGGGACTAGCGGGGCTTACGAGCAGTACTTC | TRBJ2-7 | TRBV9 | . | TRBD2
CASSWGTGGETQYF | TGTGCCAGCAGTTGGGGGACAGGGGGAGAGACCCAGTACTTC | TRBJ2-5 | TRBV28 | . | TRBD1
CASSKAKNGDRGNNEQFF | TGTGCCAGCAGCAAAGCCAAAAACGGGGACAGGGGGAACAATGAGCAGTTCTTC | TRBJ2-1 | TRBV21-1 | . | .
CASSLGQGTTDTQYF | TGTGCCAGCAGCCTCGGACAGGGAACCACAGATACGCAGTATTTT | TRBJ2-3 | TRBV5-6 | once | TRBD1